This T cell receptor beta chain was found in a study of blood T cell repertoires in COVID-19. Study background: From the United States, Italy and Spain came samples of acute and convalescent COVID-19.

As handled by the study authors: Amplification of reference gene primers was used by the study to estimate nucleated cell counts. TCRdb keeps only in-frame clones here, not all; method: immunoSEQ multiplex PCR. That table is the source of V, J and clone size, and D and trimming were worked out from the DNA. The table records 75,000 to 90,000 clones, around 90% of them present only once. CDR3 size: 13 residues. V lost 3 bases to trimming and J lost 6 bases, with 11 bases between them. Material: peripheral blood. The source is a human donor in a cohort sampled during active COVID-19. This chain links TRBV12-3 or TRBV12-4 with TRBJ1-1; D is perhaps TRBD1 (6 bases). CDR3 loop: CASSFQGTSEAFF. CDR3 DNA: TGTGCCAGCAGTTTCCAGGGGACGTCTGAAGCTTTCTTT.